The 16 T cell receptor beta chains presented below share a single source sample, sequenced in a study of CD8 T cells in Susac syndrome. After extraction with the RNeasy kit, about 0.45 to 1 ug of the RNA was reverse transcribed using random hexamers. TCRdb processed the immunoSEQ multiplex PCR reads anew with MiXCR; each CDR3 protein has one entry. There are some 300,000 distinct CDR3 sequences in the sample; about 88% occur only once, and 0.11% lies in the top ten. The material sequenced was CD8+ T cells from PBMCs. The receptors were sampled from a human donor with multiple sclerosis.

The chain carries TRBV30 and TRBJ2-7, with D unclear. V was shortened by 5 bases and J by 4 bases, with 21 bases between the two germline ends. The CDR3 length is 15 residues. Germline loops: CDR1 GTSNPN, CDR2 SVGIG (reference sequence). The CDR3 bases are TGTGCCTGGGACCACCTTGGGGAACAAAGTTACGAGCAGTACTTC. Amino acids: CAWDHLGEQSYEQYF.

The chain is built from TRBV27 and TRBJ2-1, with 13 bases identical to TRBD2. Germline CDR1 reads MNHEY; CDR2 reads SMNVEV (reference sequence). Trimming removed 5 bases from V and 6 bases from J; junction bases left unmatched: 10. CDR3 length: 17 amino acids. The CDR3 DNA sequence: TGTGCCAGCAGTATAAGACTAGCGGGAGGTGGAGCCAATGAGCAGTTCTTC. Encoded protein: CASSIRLAGGGANEQFF.

The rearrangement joins TRBV27 to TRBJ2-2; a weak D match, TRBD1 (5 bases). The CDR3 is made up of 16 amino acids. In germline, CDR1 is MNHEY, CDR2 SMNVEV (reference sequence). V lost 3 bases, J lost 0 bases, and 11 bases lay in between. CDR3 protein: CASSFRRQTNTGELFF. CDR3 in DNA: TGTGCCAGCAGTTTCCGACGACAGACGAACACCGGGGAGCTGTTTTTT.

The gene calls are TRBV7-9 and TRBJ2-7, with 8 bases identical to TRBD2. V gave up 2 bases and J gave up 6 bases; unmatched junction bases: 3. Germline values: CDR1 SEHNR, CDR2 FQNEAQ (reference sequence). The CDR3 length is 13 residues. CDR3 sequence reads: CASSLPAGVEQYF. CDR3 sequence (DNA): TGTGCCAGCAGCTTACCAGCGGGAGTCGAGCAGTACTTC.

V gene TRBV7-9 combines with J gene TRBJ1-1; D not resolved. V lost 3 bases and J lost 6, with 8 bases in between. The CDR3 covers 12 residues. The germline CDR1 and CDR2 sequences are SEHNR and FQNEAQ (reference sequence). The DNA for the CDR3 is TGTGCCAGCAGCTTTTCAGGCGCTGAAGCTTTCTTT. Translating it yields CASSFSGAEAFF.

V gene TRBV30 combines with J gene TRBJ2-7; 7 nucleotides line up with TRBD2. After removal of 2 bases from V and 4 bases from J, the junction contained 5 bases not matched to a gene. This CDR3 contains 13 residues. CDR1 is GTSNPN and CDR2 is SVGIG in the germline V gene (reference sequence). The DNA of the CDR3 is TGTGCCTGGAGTCCCAGCGGGGCGTACGAGCAGTACTTC. Its protein is CAWSPSGAYEQYF. The whole variable domain, filled in from reference TRBV30 and TRBJ2-7, reads SQTIHQWPATLVQPVGSPLSLECTVEGTSNPNLYWYRQAAGRGLQLLFYSVGIGQISSEVPQNLSASRPQDRQFILSSKKLLLSDSGFYLCAWSPSGAYEQYFGPGTRLTVT.

The chain links TRBV5-7 to TRBJ2-7; possible D gene TRBD2, 5 bases. TRBV5-7 is recorded as an ORF, its role being uncertain. V was shortened by 2 bases and J by 3 bases, with 18 bases between the two germline ends. The CDR3 covers 16 residues. The CDR3 DNA follows: TGTGCCAGCAGCTTATATGGACTTAAAGGGCACTACGAGCAGTACTTC. Its protein is CASSLYGLKGHYEQYF.

The chain recombines TRBV28 with TRBJ1-2, with D tentatively TRBD1 (5 bases). V was clipped by 4 bases and J by 1 base, with 7 bases between them. Germline V CDR1 and CDR2: MDHEN, SYDVKM. The CDR3 contains 13 residues. Written as DNA, the CDR3 is TGTGCCAGCAGTTGGGACCTTAACTATGGCTACACCTTC. This codes for CASSWDLNYGYTF.

The chain links TRBV29-1 to TRBJ2-7; 7 bases line up with TRBD2. V lost 4 bases and J lost 5; bases outside the gene matches: 8. Per the germline V gene, CDR1 is SQVTM and CDR2 is ANQGSEA. The CDR3 has 13 amino acids. CDR3 residues: CSVVGLAVNEQYF. CDR3 coding DNA: TGCAGCGTTGTCGGGCTAGCGGTAAACGAGCAGTACTTC.

J is TRBJ2-7 and V is TRBV30; D is possibly TRBD2 (6 bases). V was trimmed by 0 bases and J by 0 bases, leaving 9 bases between them. Germline V gene data show CDR1 as GTSNPN and CDR2 as SVGIG (reference sequence). This CDR3 spans 14 amino acids. CDR3 in amino acids: CAWSVLRGSYEQYF. CDR3 in DNA: TGTGCCTGGAGTGTACTGCGGGGCTCCTACGAGCAGTACTTC.

The chain combines TRBV27 with TRBJ1-1; the D is unclear. V was trimmed by 11 bases and J by 4 bases, leaving 17 bases between them. CDR3 length: 13 amino acids. Germline V gene data show CDR1 as MNHEY and CDR2 as SMNVEV (reference sequence). The CDR3 loop reads CASKTGSSTEAFF. The CDR3 DNA is TGTGCCTCGAAAACGGGGTCAAGCACTGAAGCTTTCTTT.

The chain is built from TRBV27 and TRBJ2-7, with no clear D. The CDR3 spans 13 residues. Germline V lookup: CDR1 MNHEY, CDR2 SMNVEV (reference sequence). V lost 6 bases to trimming and J lost 3 bases, with 12 bases between them. The CDR3 loop reads CASSLSRHYEQYF. The CDR3 bases are TGTGCCAGCAGCCTAAGCCGTCACTACGAGCAGTACTTC.

The CDR3 region has the DNA TGTGCCACCAGCACTCGACAGGTTTTGGCAGATACGCAGTATTTT. Translating it yields CATSTRQVLADTQYF. J is TRBJ2-3 and V is TRBV15; D might be TRBD1 (6 bases). Germline V CDR1 and CDR2: LNHNV, YYDKDF (reference sequence). The CDR3 consists of 15 residues. V dropped 4 bases and J dropped 4 bases, with 15 bases sitting between them.

This chain links TRBV10-3 with TRBJ2-1; D gene unclear. V lost 8 bases to trimming and J lost 4 bases, with 3 bases between them. Germline loops: CDR1 ENHRY, CDR2 SYGVKD. The CDR3 has 10 amino acids. The CDR3 DNA reads as TGTGCCATCGGATACAATGAGCAGTTCTTC. Its protein is CAIGYNEQFF.

The DNA of the CDR3 is TGCAGTGCTACCCAACCTTATGGCTACACCTTC. Protein: CSATQPYGYTF. The chain has TRBV20-1 and TRBJ1-2; no firm D call. CDR1 is DFQATT and CDR2 is SNEGSKA in the germline V gene (reference sequence). Trimming pared 4 bases from V and 5 bases from J, leaving 8 bases between. This CDR3 is built from 11 residues.

The chain links TRBV12-3 or TRBV12-4 to TRBJ1-5; D uncertain. The CDR3 sequence is 13 residues long. With 3 bases removed from V and 6 bases from J, the gap between germline ends came to 9 bases. The CDR3 loop reads CASSFGIGQPQHF. In nucleotides, the CDR3 is TGTGCCAGCAGTTTCGGAATCGGTCAGCCCCAGCATTTT.